These 19 T cell receptor beta chains originate from one sample sequenced in a study of blood T cell repertoires in COVID-19. Clones were read by immunoSEQ multiplex PCR, and TCRdb kept only the in-frame ones, dropping some. Of fewer than 140,000 clones detected, about 82% appear once; the ten largest clones hold 6.2%. Specimen: peripheral blood. These receptors originate from a man older than 75 with COVID-19, enrolled during active disease.

V gene TRBV3-1 (or the pseudogene TRBV3-2) combines with J gene TRBJ2-5; no reliable D call. The CDR3 consists of 12 residues. In germline, CDR1 is LGHDT, CDR2 YNNKEL (reference sequence). V gave up 5 bases and J gave up 9 bases, with 13 bases separating them. The CDR3: CASSTTSAAQYF. The CDR3 coding sequence is TGTGCCAGCAGCACCACGTCGGCGGCCCAGTACTTC.

The chain uses TRBV27 and TRBJ1-4; TRBD1 might be the D (5 bases). Trimming stripped 8 bases from V and 8 bases from J, with 21 bases between. From germline, CDR1 is MNHEY and CDR2 SMNVEV (reference sequence). CDR3 length: 15 residues. The CDR3 region has the DNA TGTGCCAGCGGCCAGGGAGGGAGAATTCGAGAAAAACTGTTTTTT. Encoded protein: CASGQGGRIREKLFF. Combining the CDR3 with reference TRBV27 and TRBJ1-4 gives the whole variable domain EAQVTQNPRYLITVTGKKLTVTCSQNMNHEYMSWYRQDPGLGLRQIYYSMNVEVTDKGDVPEGYKVSRKEKRNFPLILESPSPNQTSLYFCASGQGGRIREKLFFGSGTQLSVL.

This clone was counted a single time. The rearrangement uses TRBV7-9 and TRBJ2-2, with 8 positions matching TRBD2. This CDR3 is built from 14 residues. In germline, CDR1 is SEHNR, CDR2 FQNEAQ (reference sequence). Losses at the gene ends were 8 bases for V and 7 bases for J; bases not matched to a gene: 9. For the CDR3, the DNA is TGTGCCAGCGTGACGGGAGGGCCGTACGGGGAGCTGTTTTTT. Translated: CASVTGGPYGELFF. The whole variable domain, remainder taken from reference TRBV7-9 and TRBJ2-2, is DTGVSQNPRHKITKRGQNVTFRCDPISEHNRLYWYRQTLGQGPEFLTYFQNEAQLEKSRLLSDRFSAERPKGSFSTLEIQRTEQGDSAMYLCASVTGGPYGELFFGEGSRLTVL.

This clone showed up just a few times. The chain combines TRBV5-1 with TRBJ1-3; D is ambiguous. The CDR3 sequence is 14 residues long. Germline V lookup: CDR1 SGHRS, CDR2 YFSETQ. V was trimmed by 4 bases and J by 0 bases, leaving 8 bases between them. In nucleotides, the CDR3 is TGCGCCAGCAGCGAGACGGGCTCTGGAAACACCATATATTTT. Encoded protein: CASSETGSGNTIYF.

The chain uses TRBV14 and TRBJ2-7, with D possibly TRBD1 on 5 matching bases. The CDR3 runs to 15 residues. Germline CDR1 reads SGHDN; CDR2 reads FVKESK. The V end was cut by 1 base, the J end by 3 bases, with 13 bases between. CDR3 loop: CASSQVIRGYYEQYF. The CDR3 DNA is TGTGCCAGCAGCCAAGTTATAAGGGGCTACTACGAGCAGTACTTC.

This clone was seen only a few times. The chain joins TRBV21-1 to TRBJ2-5; no check of the table's D call, TRBD1, against the DNA was made. TRBV21-1 is flagged as a pseudogene. The CDR3 sequence is 11 residues long. The CDR3 here is CATHRGETQYF. CDR3 bases: TGTGCCACACACAGGGGAGAGACCCAGTACTTC.

The CDR3 spells CASSRAGQGLGYGYTF. CDR3 nucleotides: TGTGCCAGCAGCCGGGCCGGACAGGGTCTGGGGTATGGCTACACCTTC. This chain links TRBV3-1 (or the pseudogene TRBV3-2) with TRBJ1-2, with 8 bases identical to TRBD1. CDR1 is LGHDT, CDR2 YNNKEL, per germline (reference sequence). The CDR3 runs 16 residues. V was clipped by 4 bases and J by 5 bases; unmatched bases: 12.

The chain is built from TRBV3-1 (or the pseudogene TRBV3-2) and TRBJ2-1; tentatively, D is TRBD2 (5 bases). The germline CDR1 and CDR2 sequences are LGHDT and YNNKEL (reference sequence). CDR3 length: 16 amino acids. V was trimmed by 4 bases and J by 0 bases, leaving 13 bases between them. In DNA, the CDR3 is TGTGCCAGCAGCCTTACAAGCGGCAGCTCCTACAATGAGCAGTTCTTC. This sequence encodes CASSLTSGSSYNEQFF.

This clone came up once. The chain recombines TRBV4-1 with TRBJ2-7; TRBD2 matches 10 bases. Looked up from germline, CDR1 is MGHRA and CDR2 is YSYEKL. The trim removed 2 bases at V and 1 base at J, leaving 2 bases unmatched. The CDR3 extends over 15 amino acids. The CDR3 nucleotides read TGCGCCAGCAGCCAACTAGCGGGAGAGTCCTACGAGCAGTACTTC. Protein: CASSQLAGESYEQYF.

V is TRBV18 and J is TRBJ2-5; D is possibly TRBD2 (6 bases). V lost 4 bases to trimming and J lost 1 base, with 10 bases between them. CDR1 and CDR2 from the germline V gene are KGHSH and LQKENI. The CDR3 has 14 amino acids. CDR3 coding DNA: TGTGCCAGCTCACTTCGGACTACCCAAGAGACCCAGTACTTC. This gives the protein CASSLRTTQETQYF.

The gene calls are TRBV5-1 and TRBJ2-5, with D possibly being TRBD2 (5 bases). The ends were cut back, 1 base at V and 1 base at J, with 8 bases in the middle. The CDR3 covers 14 residues. The germline CDR1 and CDR2 sequences are SGHRS and YFSETQ. This CDR3 reads CASSLLSGQETQYF. The DNA for the CDR3 is TGCGCCAGCAGCTTGTTGAGCGGCCAAGAGACCCAGTACTTC. Full variable domain (rest looked up from reference TRBV5-1 and TRBJ2-5): KAGVTQTPRYLIKTRGQQVTLSCSPISGHRSVSWYQQTPGQGLQFLFEYFSETQRNKGNFPGRFSGRQFSNSRSEMNVSTLELGDSALYLCASSLLSGQETQYFGPGTRLLVL.

The rearrangement links TRBV5-1 to TRBJ2-1; 9 bases are shared with TRBD2. The germline CDR1 and CDR2 sequences are SGHRS and YFSETQ. V shed 6 bases and J 10 bases; nucleotides not matched to a gene: 14. The CDR3 length is 15 residues. CDR3 DNA: TGCGCCAGCACCTCCCTTGGGCGGGAGGGCCAGGAGCAGTTCTTC. It encodes CASTSLGREGQEQFF.

In DNA form, the CDR3 reads TGCGCCAGCAGCTTGGCTCAGGGGGCTAGAAACACCGGGGAGCTGTTTTTT. It specifies CASSLAQGARNTGELFF. The rearrangement uses TRBV5-1 and TRBJ2-2; 8 nucleotides agree with TRBD1. Looked up from germline, CDR1 is SGHRS and CDR2 is YFSETQ. CDR3 length: 17 residues. V lost 0 bases and J lost 2; bases outside the gene matches: 6.

The chain recombines TRBV28 with TRBJ2-7; the match to TRBD1 covers 9 bases. The CDR3 has 14 residues. Trimming cost V 8 bases and J 4 bases; bases outside gene matches: 9. Germline assignment: CDR1 MDHEN and CDR2 SYDVKM. Here the CDR3 reads CASCHATGGYEQYF. Here the CDR3 DNA reads TGTGCCAGCTGTCACGCGACAGGGGGGTACGAGCAGTACTTC. Full variable domain (remainder filled in from reference TRBV28 and TRBJ2-7): DVKVTQSSRYLVKRTGEKVFLECVQDMDHENMFWYRQDPGLGLRLIYFSYDVKMKEKGDIPEGYSVSREKKERFSLILESASTNQTSMYLCASCHATGGYEQYFGPGTRLTVT.

The J gene is TRBJ2-7, the V gene TRBV7-9; weak D call: TRBD1 (6 bases). V was shortened by 1 base and J by 0 bases, with 10 bases between the two germline ends. The CDR3 is made up of 15 amino acids. Per germline, CDR1 SEHNR and CDR2 FQNEAQ (reference sequence). In DNA form, the CDR3 reads TGTGCCAGCAGCTTAGAAACAGGGAGCTCCTACGAGCAGTACTTC. As protein: CASSLETGSSYEQYF. Full variable domain (remainder filled in from reference TRBV7-9 and TRBJ2-7): DTGVSQNPRHKITKRGQNVTFRCDPISEHNRLYWYRQTLGQGPEFLTYFQNEAQLEKSRLLSDRFSAERPKGSFSTLEIQRTEQGDSAMYLCASSLETGSSYEQYFGPGTRLTVT.

The chain uses TRBV28 and TRBJ2-5; no clear D. The CDR3 has 13 residues. The V end lost 5 bases, the J end lost 5 bases, and 12 bases lay between the germline ends. The germline V gene encodes CDR1 MDHEN and CDR2 SYDVKM. The CDR3 here is CASSPNFLETQYF. DNA of the CDR3: TGTGCCAGCAGTCCCAACTTTCTCGAGACCCAGTACTTC. Complete variable domain (other parts from reference TRBV28 and TRBJ2-5): DVKVTQSSRYLVKRTGEKVFLECVQDMDHENMFWYRQDPGLGLRLIYFSYDVKMKEKGDIPEGYSVSREKKERFSLILESASTNQTSMYLCASSPNFLETQYFGPGTRLLVL.

This sequence joins TRBV7-2 and TRBJ2-7; D unclear. V was trimmed by 5 bases and J by 2 bases, leaving 13 bases between them. Germline V gene data show CDR1 as SGHTA and CDR2 as FQGNSA. The CDR3 length is 14 residues. Here the CDR3 reads CASSPPSGPYEQYF. The CDR3 nucleotides are TGTGCCAGCAGCCCTCCATCGGGTCCCTACGAGCAGTACTTC.

In this sample, this clone turned up a few times. The chain couples TRBV24-1 to TRBJ1-1; D is perhaps TRBD1 (5 bases). The CDR3 has 15 residues. The V gene's germline CDR1 is KGHDR and CDR2 SFDVKD. The V and J ends lost 4 bases and 1 base respectively, with 12 bases between them. The CDR3 is CATSDASGENTEAFF. CDR3 sequence (DNA): TGTGCCACCAGTGACGCCTCGGGGGAGAACACTGAAGCTTTCTTT.

This rearrangement joins TRBV5-8 to TRBJ1-5, with TRBD1 matching 10 bases. This CDR3 contains 16 residues. The V gene end was trimmed by 3 bases and the J gene end by 0 bases; junction bases not matched to a gene: 3. Germline V gene lookup returns CDR1 SGHTS and CDR2 YDEGEE. The DNA for the CDR3 is TGTGCCAGCAGCTGGGGGACAGGGGATAGCAATCAGCCCCAGCATTTT. As protein: CASSWGTGDSNQPQHF.